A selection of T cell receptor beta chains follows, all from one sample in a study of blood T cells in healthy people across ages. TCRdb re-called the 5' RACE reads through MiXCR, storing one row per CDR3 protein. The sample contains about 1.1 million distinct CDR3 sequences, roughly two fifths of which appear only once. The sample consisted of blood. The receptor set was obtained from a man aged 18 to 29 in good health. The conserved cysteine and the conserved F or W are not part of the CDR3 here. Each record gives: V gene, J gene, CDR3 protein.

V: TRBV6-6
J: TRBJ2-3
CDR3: ASRPRGGRDSTDTQY

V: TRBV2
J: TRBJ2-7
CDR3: ASSEEPGNYEQY

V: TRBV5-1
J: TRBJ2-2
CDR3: ASSLTGGVETGELF

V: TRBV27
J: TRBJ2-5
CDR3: ASSLSLGETQY

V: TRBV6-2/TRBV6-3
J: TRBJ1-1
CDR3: ASTLPGGTEAF

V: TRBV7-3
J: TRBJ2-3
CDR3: ASSLTTGGADTQY

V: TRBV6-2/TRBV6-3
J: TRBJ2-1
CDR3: ASSRLGTGNEQF

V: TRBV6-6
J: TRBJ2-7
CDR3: ASSRDSLYEQY

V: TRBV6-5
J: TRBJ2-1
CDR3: ASRYGESNEQF

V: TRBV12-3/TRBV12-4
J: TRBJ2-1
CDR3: ASSLVYNEQF

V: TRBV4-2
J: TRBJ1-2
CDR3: ASSQDIATPDYGYT

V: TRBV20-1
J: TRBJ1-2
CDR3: SAVFDGYT

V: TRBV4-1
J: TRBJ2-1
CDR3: AGSQGSQAGVNYNEQF

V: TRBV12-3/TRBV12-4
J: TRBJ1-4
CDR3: ASSRPSGANEKLF

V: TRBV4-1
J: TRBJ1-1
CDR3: ASSQDSDSSNTEAF

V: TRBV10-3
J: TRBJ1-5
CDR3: AISEQLNQPQH

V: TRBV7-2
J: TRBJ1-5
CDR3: ASSVDGNQPQH

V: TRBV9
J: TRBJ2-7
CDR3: ASSAGRGLLGSPYEQY

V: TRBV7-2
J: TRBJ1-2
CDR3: ASSLNWDYGYT

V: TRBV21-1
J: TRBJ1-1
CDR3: ASSHRTGGSDTEAF

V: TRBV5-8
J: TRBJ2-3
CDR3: ASRIGGGITDTQY

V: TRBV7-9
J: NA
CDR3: ASSPGGGAGETQY

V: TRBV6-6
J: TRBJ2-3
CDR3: ANSYGRGVSTGTQY

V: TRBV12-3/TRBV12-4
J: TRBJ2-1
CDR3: ASSLASGVNNEQF

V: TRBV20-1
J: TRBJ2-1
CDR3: SAHDRLAGGGSEQF

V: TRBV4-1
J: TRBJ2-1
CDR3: ASSQFSGGDYNEQF

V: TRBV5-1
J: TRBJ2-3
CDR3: ASSLYGAGSDTQY

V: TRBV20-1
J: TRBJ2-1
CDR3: SARDAAGNNEQF

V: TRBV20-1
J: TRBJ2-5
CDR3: RGASGHQETQY

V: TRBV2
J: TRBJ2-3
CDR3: ASSPKGGGTTDTQY

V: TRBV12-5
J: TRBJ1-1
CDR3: ASGLGIGGRDTEAF

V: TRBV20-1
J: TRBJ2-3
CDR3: SASWSLRDREGDTQY

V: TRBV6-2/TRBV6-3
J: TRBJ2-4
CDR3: ASGRAGAKNIQY

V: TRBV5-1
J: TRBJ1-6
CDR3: ASSLGEGNSPLH

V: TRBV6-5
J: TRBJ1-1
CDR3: ASSYTRTGTEAF

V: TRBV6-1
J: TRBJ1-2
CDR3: ASRGTSTVAVYGYT

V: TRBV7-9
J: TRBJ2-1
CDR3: ASSGDRITPPHNEQF

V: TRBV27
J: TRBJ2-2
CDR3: ASSLDRGPGELF

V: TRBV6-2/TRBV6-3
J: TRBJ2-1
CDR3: ASSYKPTKQF

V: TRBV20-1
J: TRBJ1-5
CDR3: SARDPGDDNQPQH

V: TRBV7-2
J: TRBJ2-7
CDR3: ASSQQGVSYEQY

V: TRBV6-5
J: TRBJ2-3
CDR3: ASQRGSYTDTQY

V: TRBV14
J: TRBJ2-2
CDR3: ASSQGARDRNTGELF

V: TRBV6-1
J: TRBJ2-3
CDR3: ASSDRGLAGRTDTQY

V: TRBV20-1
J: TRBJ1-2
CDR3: RGAGPANYGYT

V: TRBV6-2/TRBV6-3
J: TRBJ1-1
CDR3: ASSYQTPNTEAF